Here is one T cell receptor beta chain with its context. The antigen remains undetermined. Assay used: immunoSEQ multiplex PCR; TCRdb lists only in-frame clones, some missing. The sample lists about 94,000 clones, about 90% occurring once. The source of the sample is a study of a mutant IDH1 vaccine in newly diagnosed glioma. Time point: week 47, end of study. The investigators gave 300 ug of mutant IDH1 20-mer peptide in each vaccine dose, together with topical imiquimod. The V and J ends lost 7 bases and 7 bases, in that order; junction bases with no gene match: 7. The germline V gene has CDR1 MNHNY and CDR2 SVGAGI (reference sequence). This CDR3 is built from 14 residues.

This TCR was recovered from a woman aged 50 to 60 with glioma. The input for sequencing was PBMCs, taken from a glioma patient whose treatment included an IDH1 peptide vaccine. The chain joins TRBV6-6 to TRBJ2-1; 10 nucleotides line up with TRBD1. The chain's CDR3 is CASTLRDRGNEQFF. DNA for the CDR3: TGTGCCAGCACCCTTAGGGACAGGGGAAATGAGCAGTTCTTC.